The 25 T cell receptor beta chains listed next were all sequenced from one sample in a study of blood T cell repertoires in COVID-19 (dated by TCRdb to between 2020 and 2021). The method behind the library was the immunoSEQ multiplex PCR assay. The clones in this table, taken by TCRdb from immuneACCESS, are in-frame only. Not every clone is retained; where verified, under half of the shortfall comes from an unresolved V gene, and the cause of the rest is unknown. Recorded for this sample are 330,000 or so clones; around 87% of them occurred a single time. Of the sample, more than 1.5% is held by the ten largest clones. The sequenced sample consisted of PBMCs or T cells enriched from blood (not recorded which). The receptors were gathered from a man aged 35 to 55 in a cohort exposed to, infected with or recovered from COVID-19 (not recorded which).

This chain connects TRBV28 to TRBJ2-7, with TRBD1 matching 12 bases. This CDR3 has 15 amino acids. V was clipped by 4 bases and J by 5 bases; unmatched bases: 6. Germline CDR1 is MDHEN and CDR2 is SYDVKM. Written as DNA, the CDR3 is TGTGCCAGCAGTTCAACCGGGACAGGGGGCCACGAGCAGTACTTC. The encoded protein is CASSSTGTGGHEQYF.

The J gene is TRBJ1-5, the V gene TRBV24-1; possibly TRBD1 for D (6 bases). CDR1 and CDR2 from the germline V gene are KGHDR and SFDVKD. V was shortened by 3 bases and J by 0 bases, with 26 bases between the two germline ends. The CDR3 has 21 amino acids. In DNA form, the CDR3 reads TGTGCCACCAGTGATGAATCCAAAAGCCGGACAGAACCCTATAGCAATCAGCCCCAGCATTTT. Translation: CATSDESKSRTEPYSNQPQHF.

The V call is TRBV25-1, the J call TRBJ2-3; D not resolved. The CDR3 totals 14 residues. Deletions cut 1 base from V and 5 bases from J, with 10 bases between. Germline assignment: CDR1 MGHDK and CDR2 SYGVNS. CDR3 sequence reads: CASSEFTRLDTQYF. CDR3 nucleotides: TGTGCCAGCAGTGAATTCACCCGACTAGATACGCAGTATTTT.

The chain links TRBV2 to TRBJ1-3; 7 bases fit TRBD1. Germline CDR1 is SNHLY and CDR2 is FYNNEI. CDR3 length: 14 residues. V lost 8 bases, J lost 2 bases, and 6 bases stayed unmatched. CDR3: CASRTGVAGNTIYF. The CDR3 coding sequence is TGTGCCAGCCGTACAGGGGTCGCTGGAAACACCATATATTTT.

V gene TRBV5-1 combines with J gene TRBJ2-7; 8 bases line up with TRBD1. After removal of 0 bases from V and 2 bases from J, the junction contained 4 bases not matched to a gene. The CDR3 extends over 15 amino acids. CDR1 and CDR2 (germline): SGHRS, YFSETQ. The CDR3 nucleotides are TGCGCCAGCAGCTTGGCCGGGGGACAGGCCTACGAGCAGTACTTC. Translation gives CASSLAGGQAYEQYF.

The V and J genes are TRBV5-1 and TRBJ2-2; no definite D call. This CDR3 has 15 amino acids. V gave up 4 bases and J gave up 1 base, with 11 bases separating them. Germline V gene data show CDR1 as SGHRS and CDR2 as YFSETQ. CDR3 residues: CASSEPIENTGELFF. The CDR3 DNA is TGCGCCAGCAGCGAGCCTATTGAGAACACCGGGGAGCTGTTTTTT.

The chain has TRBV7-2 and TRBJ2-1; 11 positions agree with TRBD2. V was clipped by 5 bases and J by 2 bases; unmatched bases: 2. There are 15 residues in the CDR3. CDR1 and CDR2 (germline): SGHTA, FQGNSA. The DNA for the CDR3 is TGTGCCAGCAGCACACTAGCGGGAGCCTACAATGAGCAGTTCTTC. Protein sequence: CASSTLAGAYNEQFF.

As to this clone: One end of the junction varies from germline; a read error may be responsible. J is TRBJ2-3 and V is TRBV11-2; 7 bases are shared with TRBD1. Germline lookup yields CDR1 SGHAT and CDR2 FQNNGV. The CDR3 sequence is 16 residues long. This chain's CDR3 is CTSSLGRDSSTDTQYF. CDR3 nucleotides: TGTACCAGCAGCTTAGGACGGGACAGCAGCACAGATACGCAGTATTTT.

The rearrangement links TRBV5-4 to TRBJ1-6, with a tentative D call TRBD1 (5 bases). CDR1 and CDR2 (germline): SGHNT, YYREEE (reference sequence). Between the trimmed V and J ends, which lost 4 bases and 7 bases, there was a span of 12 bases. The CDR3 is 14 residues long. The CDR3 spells CASSMTVLNSPLHF. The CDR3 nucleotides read TGTGCCAGCAGCATGACAGTACTCAATTCACCCCTCCACTTT. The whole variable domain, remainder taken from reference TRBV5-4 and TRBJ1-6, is ETGVTQSPTHLIKTRGQQVTLRCSSQSGHNTVSWYQQALGQGPQFIFQYYREEENGRGNFPPRFSGLQFPNYSSELNVNALELDDSALYLCASSMTVLNSPLHFGNGTRLTVT.

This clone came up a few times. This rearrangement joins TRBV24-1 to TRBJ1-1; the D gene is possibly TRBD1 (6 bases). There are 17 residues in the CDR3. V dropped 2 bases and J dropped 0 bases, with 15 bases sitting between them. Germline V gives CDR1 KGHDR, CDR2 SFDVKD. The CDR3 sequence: CATSDYPQGIMNTEAFF. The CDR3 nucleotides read TGTGCCACCAGTGATTATCCTCAGGGGATAATGAACACTGAAGCTTTCTTT.

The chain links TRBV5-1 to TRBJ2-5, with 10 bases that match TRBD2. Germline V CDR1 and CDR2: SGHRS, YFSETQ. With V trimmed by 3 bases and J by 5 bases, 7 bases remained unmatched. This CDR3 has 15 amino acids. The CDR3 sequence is CASSSEAGGRETQYF. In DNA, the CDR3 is TGCGCCAGCAGCTCTGAAGCGGGAGGGAGGGAGACCCAGTACTTC.

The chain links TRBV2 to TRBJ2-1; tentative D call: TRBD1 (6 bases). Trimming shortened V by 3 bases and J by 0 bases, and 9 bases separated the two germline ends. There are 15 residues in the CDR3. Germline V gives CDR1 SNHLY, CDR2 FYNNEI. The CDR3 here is CASSEEGGSYNEQFF. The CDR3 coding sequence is TGTGCCAGCAGTGAGGAAGGGGGCTCCTACAATGAGCAGTTCTTC.

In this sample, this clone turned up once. The DNA of the CDR3 is TGTGCCAGCAGTTCAGCGGGAGGGGTAAGCTCCTACGAGCAGTACTTC. Protein product: CASSSAGGVSSYEQYF. The chain links TRBV28 to TRBJ2-7, with 10 bases that match TRBD2. Per germline, CDR1 MDHEN and CDR2 SYDVKM. Trimming at V came to 4 bases and at J to 0 bases, leaving 6 bases not matched to a gene. This CDR3 spans 16 amino acids.

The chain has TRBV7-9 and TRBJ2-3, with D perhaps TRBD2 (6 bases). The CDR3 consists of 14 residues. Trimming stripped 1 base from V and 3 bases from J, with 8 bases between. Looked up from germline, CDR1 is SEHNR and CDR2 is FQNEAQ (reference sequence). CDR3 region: CASSLGRETDTQYF. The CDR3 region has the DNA TGTGCCAGCAGCTTAGGGCGGGAAACAGATACGCAGTATTTT. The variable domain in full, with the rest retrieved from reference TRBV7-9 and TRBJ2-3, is DTGVSQNPRHKITKRGQNVTFRCDPISEHNRLYWYRQTLGQGPEFLTYFQNEAQLEKSRLLSDRFSAERPKGSFSTLEIQRTEQGDSAMYLCASSLGRETDTQYFGPGTRLTVL.

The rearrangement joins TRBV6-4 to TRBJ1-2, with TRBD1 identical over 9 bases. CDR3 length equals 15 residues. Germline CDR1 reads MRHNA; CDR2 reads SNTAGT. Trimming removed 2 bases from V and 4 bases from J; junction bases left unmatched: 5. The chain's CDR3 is CASSDPTGGFYGYTF. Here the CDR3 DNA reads TGTGCCAGCAGTGACCCCACAGGGGGCTTCTATGGCTACACCTTC.

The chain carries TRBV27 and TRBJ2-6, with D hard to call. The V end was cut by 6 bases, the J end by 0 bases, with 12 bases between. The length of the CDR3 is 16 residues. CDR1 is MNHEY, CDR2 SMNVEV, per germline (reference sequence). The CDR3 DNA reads TGTGCCAGCAGCGGCCAGGTGGGCTCTGGGGCCAACGTCCTGACTTTC. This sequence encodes CASSGQVGSGANVLTF.

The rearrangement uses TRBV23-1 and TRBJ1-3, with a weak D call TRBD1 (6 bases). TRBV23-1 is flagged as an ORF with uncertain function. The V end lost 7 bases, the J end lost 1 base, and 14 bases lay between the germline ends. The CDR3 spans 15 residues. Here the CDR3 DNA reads TGCGCCAGCAATACCCCCACAGGGTCTGGAAACACCATATATTTT. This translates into CASNTPTGSGNTIYF.

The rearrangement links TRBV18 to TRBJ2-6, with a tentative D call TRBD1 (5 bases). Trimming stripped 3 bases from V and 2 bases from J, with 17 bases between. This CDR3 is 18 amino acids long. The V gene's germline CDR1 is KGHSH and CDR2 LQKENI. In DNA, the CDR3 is TGTGCCAGCTCACCGTTAGACAGAGCCCCTCCTGGGGCCAACGTCCTGACTTTC. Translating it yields CASSPLDRAPPGANVLTF.

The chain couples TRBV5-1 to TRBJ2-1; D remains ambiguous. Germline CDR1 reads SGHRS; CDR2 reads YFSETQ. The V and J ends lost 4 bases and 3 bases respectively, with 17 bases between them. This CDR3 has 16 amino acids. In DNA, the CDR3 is TGCGCCAGCAGCCGTGAAGCGAGGAGTAGCTACAATGAGCAGTTCTTC. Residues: CASSREARSSYNEQFF.

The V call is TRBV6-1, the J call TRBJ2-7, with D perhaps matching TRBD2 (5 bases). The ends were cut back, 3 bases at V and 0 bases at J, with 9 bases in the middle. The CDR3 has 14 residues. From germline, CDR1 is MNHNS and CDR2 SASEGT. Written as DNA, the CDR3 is TGTGCCAGCAGTGATTGGAGGCGCTCCTACGAGCAGTACTTC. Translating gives CASSDWRRSYEQYF.

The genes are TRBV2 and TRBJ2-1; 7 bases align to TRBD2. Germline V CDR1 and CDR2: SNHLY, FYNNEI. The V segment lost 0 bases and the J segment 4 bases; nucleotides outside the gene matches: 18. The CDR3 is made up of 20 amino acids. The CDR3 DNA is TGTGCCAGCAGTGAAGCTGGATGGGCGGGAGTAGGATATGTGTACAATGAGCAGTTCTTC. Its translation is CASSEAGWAGVGYVYNEQFF.

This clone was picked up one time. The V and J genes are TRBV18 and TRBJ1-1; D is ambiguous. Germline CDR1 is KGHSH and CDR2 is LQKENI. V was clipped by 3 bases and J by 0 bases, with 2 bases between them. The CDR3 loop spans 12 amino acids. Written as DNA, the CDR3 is TGTGCCAGCTCACCCTTGAACACTGAAGCTTTCTTT. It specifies CASSPLNTEAFF. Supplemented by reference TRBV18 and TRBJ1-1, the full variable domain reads NAGVMQNPRHLVRRRGQEARLRCSPMKGHSHVYWYRQLPEEGLKFMVYLQKENIIDESGMPKERFSAEFPKEGPSILRIQQVVRGDSAAYFCASSPLNTEAFFGQGTRLTVV.

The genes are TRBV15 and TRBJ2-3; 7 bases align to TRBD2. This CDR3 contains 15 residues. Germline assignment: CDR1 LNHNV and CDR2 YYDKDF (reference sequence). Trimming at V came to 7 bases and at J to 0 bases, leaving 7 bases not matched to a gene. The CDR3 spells CATTGTTISTDTQYF. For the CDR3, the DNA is TGTGCCACCACGGGGACTACCATTAGCACAGATACGCAGTATTTT.

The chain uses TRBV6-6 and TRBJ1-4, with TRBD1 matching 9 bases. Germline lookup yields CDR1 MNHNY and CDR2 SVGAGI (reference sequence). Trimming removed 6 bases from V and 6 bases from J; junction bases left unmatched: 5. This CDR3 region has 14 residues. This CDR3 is CASSPRQGDEKLFF. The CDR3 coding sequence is TGTGCCAGCAGCCCAAGACAGGGGGATGAAAAACTGTTTTTT.

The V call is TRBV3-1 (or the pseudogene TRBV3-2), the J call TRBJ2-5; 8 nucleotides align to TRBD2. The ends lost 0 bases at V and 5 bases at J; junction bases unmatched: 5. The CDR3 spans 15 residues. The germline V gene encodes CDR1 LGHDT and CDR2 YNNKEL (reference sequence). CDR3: CASSQEFGGRETQYF. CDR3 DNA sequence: TGTGCCAGCAGCCAAGAGTTTGGCGGGAGGGAGACCCAGTACTTC.